Described below is a single TCR beta chain sequence and its context. No antigen is known for it. Treatment of the sample: roughly ten-day PBMC culture with coronavirus spike peptide pools or control peptides (ViraFEST assay). CD4+ T-cell collection from the unexposed donor predated the COVID-19 pandemic (2011-2018). Fresh IL-2 medium was used to replace half of the medium on days 3 and 7. Sequence data for DNA of cultured CD4+ T cells were generated by the Oncomine TCR Beta short-read assay. TCRdb recomputed calls from the PCR reads with MiXCR, one row per CDR3 protein. The table lists just over 7,000 distinct CDR3 sequences, approximately 55% of them singletons. The data are from a study of vaccination and CD4 T cells after COVID-19. At the level of the study: Two of the convalescents were Hispanic, and the group consisted of six males and four females. From HCoV-229E, HCoV-OC43, HCoV-NL63 and SARS-CoV-2, overlapping spike peptides were used to stimulate the cells.

V was pared by 3 bases and J by 11 bases, with 22 bases between. There are 15 residues in the CDR3. The rearrangement links TRBV12-3 or TRBV12-4 to TRBJ1-1; tentative D call: TRBD1 (5 bases). The sequence derives from a human donor in good health. What was sequenced was CD4+ T cells from blood, cultured in vitro. The CDR3 DNA is TGTGCCAGCAGTTTTATAAGCTCAGGGCCACCGGCGGCTTTCTTT. Translating it yields CASSFISSGPPAAFF.